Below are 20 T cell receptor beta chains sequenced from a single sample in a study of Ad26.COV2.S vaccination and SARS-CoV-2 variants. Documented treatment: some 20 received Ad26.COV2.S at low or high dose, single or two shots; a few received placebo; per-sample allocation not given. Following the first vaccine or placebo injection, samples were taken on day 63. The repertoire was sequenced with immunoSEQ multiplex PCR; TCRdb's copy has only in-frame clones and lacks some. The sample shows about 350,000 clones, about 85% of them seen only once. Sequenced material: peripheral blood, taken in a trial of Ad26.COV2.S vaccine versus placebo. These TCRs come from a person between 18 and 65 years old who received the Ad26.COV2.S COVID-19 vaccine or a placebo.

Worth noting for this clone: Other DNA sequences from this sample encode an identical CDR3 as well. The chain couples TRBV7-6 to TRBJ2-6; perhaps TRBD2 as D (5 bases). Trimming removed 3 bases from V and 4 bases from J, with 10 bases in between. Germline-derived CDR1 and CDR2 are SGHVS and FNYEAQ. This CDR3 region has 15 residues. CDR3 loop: CASSLGSSGANVLTF. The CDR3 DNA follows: TGTGCCAGCAGCTTGGGGAGCTCGGGGGCCAACGTCCTGACTTTC.

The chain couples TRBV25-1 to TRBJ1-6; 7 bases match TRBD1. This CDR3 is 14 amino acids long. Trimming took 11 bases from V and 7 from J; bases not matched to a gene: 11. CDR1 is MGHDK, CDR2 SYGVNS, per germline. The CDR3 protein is CAYQGQGVNSPLHF. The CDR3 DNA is TGTGCCTACCAAGGGCAGGGGGTAAATTCACCCCTCCACTTT.

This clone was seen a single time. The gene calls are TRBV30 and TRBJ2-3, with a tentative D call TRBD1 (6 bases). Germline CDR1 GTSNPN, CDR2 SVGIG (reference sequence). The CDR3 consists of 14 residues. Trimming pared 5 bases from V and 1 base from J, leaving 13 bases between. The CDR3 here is CAWEPDSRTDTQYF. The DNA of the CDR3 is TGTGCCTGGGAACCGGACAGTCGCACAGATACGCAGTATTTT.

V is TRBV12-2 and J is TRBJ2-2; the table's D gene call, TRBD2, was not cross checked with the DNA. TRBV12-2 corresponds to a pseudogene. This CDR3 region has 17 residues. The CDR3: CASRLGLGGGPTGELFF. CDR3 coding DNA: TGTGCAAGTCGCTTAGGGCTGGGAGGGGGACCCACCGGGGAGCTGTTTTTT.

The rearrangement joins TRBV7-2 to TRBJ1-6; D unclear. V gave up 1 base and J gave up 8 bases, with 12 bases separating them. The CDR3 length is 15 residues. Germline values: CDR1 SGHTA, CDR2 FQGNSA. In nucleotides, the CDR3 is TGTGCCAGCAGCTTAGGTTGGCCCCCGTATTCACCCCTCCACTTT. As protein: CASSLGWPPYSPLHF.

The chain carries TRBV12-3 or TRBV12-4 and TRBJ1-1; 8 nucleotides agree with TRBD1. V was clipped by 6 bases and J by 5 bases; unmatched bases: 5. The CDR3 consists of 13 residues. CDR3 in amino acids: CASRTGVWTEAFF. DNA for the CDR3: TGTGCCAGCAGGACAGGGGTTTGGACTGAAGCTTTCTTT.

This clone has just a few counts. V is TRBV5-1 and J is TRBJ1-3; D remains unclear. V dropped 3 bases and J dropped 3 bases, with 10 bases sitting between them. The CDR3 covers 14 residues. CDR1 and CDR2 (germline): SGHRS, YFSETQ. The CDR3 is CASSSAGDGNTIYF. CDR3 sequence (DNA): TGCGCCAGCAGCTCGGCCGGGGATGGAAACACCATATATTTT.

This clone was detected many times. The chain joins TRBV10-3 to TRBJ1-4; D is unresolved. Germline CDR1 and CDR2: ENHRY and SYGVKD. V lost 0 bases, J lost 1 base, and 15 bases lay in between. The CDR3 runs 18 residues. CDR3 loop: CAISESTLLGGTNEKLFF. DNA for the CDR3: TGTGCCATCAGTGAGTCGACGCTATTGGGAGGAACTAATGAAAAACTGTTTTTT.

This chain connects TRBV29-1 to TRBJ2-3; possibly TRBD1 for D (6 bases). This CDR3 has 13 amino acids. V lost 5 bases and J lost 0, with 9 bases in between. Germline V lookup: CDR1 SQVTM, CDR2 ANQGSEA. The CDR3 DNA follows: TGCAGCGTTTCAGGGGCTAGCACAGATACGCAGTATTTT. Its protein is CSVSGASTDTQYF.

The CDR3 region has the DNA TGCGCCAGCAGTGAGGGTCCCCAGGGTAGGGGCTTCAGCTCCTACGAGCAGTACTTC. Residues: CASSEGPQGRGFSSYEQYF. The chain is built from TRBV10-2 and TRBJ2-7; maybe TRBD1 (5 bases). Germline V gene data show CDR1 as WSHSY and CDR2 as SAAADI. Trimming left V 2 bases short and J 0 bases short, with 23 bases between. The CDR3 is 19 amino acids.

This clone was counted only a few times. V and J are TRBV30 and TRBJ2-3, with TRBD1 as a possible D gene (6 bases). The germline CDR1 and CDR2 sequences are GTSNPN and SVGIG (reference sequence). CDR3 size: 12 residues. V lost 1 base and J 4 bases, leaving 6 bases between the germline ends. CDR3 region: CAWSEGADTQYF. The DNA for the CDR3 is TGTGCCTGGAGTGAGGGGGCAGATACGCAGTATTTT.

The CDR3 region has the DNA TGTGCCAGCAGCGCCAAAGGGGGGGATAGCAACGAGCAGTACTTC. Its protein is CASSAKGGDSNEQYF. V gene TRBV7-9 combines with J gene TRBJ2-7, with D perhaps matching TRBD2 (7 bases). Germline assignment: CDR1 SEHNR and CDR2 FQNEAQ (reference sequence). The CDR3 spans 15 residues. V was trimmed by 5 bases and J by 5 bases, leaving 19 bases between them.

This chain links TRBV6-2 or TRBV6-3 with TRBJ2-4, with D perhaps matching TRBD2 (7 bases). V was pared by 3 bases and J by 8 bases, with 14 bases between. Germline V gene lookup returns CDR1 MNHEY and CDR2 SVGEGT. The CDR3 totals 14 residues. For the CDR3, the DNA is TGTGCCAGCAGTTATGGGGAGGGGGGGCACATTCAGTACTTC. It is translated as CASSYGEGGHIQYF.

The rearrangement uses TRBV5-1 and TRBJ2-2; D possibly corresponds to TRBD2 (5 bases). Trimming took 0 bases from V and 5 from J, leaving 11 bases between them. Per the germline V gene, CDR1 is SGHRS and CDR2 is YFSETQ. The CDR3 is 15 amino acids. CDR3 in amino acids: CASSLGTGGTGELFF. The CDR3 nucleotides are TGCGCCAGCAGCTTGGGGACGGGCGGGACCGGGGAGCTGTTTTTT. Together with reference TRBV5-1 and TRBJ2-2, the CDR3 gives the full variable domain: KAGVTQTPRYLIKTRGQQVTLSCSPISGHRSVSWYQQTPGQGLQFLFEYFSETQRNKGNFPGRFSGRQFSNSRSEMNVSTLELGDSALYLCASSLGTGGTGELFFGEGSRLTVL.

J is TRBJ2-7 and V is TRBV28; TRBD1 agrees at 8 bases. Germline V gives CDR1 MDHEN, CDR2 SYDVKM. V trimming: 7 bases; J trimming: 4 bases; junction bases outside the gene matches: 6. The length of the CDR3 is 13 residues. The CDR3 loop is CASTGQGWYEQYF. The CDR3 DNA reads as TGTGCCAGCACAGGACAGGGTTGGTACGAGCAGTACTTC.

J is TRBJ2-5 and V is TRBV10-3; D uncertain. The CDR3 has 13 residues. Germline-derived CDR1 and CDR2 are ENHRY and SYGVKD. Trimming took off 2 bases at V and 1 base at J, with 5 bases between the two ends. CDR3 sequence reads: CAISEALQETQYF. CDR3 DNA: TGTGCCATCAGTGAGGCACTCCAAGAGACCCAGTACTTC.

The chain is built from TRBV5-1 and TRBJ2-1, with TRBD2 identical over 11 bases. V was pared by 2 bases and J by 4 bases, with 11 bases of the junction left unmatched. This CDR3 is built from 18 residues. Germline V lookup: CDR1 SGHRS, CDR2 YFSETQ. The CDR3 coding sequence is TGCGCCAGCAGCTTCTTAGCGGGAGGGCCGGGAACGTACAATGAGCAGTTCTTC. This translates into CASSFLAGGPGTYNEQFF.

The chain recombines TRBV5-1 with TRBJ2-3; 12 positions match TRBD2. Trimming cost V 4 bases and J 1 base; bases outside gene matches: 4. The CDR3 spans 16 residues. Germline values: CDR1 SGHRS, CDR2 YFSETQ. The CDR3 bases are TGCGCCAGCAGCCCCCGACTAGCGGGGGGCACAGATACGCAGTATTTT. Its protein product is CASSPRLAGGTDTQYF.

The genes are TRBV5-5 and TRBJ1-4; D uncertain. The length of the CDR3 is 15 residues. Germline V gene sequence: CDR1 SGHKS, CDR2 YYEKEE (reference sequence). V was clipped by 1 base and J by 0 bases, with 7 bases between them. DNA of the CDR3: TGTGCCAGCAGCTTGAATCCTGCAACTAATGAAAAACTGTTTTTT. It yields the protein CASSLNPATNEKLFF.

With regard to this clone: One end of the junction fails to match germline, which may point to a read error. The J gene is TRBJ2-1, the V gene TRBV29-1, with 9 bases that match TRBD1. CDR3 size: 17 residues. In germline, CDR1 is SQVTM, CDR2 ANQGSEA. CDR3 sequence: CVETGGFDRRTYNEQFF. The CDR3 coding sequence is TGTGTGGAGACAGGGGGATTTGATCGGAGGACCTACAATGAGCAGTTCTTC.